Following are 27 T cell receptor beta chains from one sample sequenced in a study of T cells in Graves' hyperthyroidism and ophthalmopathy (dated by TCRdb to about 2019). The library was built by means of multiplex PCR. TCRdb lists the instrument as Illumina HiSeq 2000. The TCR beta CDR3 regions were amplified from the RNA transcripts. The TCR CDR3 was subjected to a first round of RT-PCR using the HTBI primer set and the Qiagen OneStep RT-PCR kit. The raw public data were reprocessed by TCRdb itself: fastp quality trimming at Q25, MiXCR clonotype calling, in-frame beta chains only. Rows are unified per CDR3 protein, each entry keeping the most common DNA and genes. The sample includes some 770,000 distinct CDR3 sequences, with 16% observed a single time. Jointly, the top ten make up under 10% of the sample. Sequences were obtained from blood. Receptors originate from a man aged 18 to 30 with Graves' hyperthyroidism.

There are many counts of this clonotype. This sequence joins TRBV24-1 and TRBJ1-2; possibly TRBD1 for D (5 bases). The CDR3 length is 14 residues. The V end lost 3 bases, the J end lost 5 bases, and 12 bases lay between the germline ends. Germline-derived CDR1 and CDR2 are KGHDR and SFDVKD. This CDR3 is CATSDPPTDYGYTF. The CDR3 DNA sequence: TGTGCCACCAGTGATCCGCCGACAGATTATGGCTACACCTTC.

The chain has TRBV5-1 and TRBJ2-7, with 8 nucleotides matching TRBD1. The V gene's germline CDR1 is SGHRS and CDR2 YFSETQ. J gave up 4 bases and V 2 bases, and 5 bases lay outside the gene matches. This CDR3 spans 14 amino acids. The CDR3 protein is CASSFGQGRYEQYF. CDR3 nucleotides: TGCGCCAGCAGCTTCGGACAGGGCAGGTACGAGCAGTACTTC.

This clonotype was detected ten times or more. The V gene is TRBV7-6, the J gene TRBJ2-1; 10 bases agree with TRBD2. CDR1 and CDR2 from the germline V gene are SGHVS and FNYEAQ. The CDR3 extends over 17 amino acids. Trimming at V came to 1 base and at J to 8 bases, leaving 11 bases not matched to a gene. This CDR3 reads CASSLESGLAGVDEQFF. The CDR3 DNA reads as TGTGCCAGCAGCTTAGAAAGTGGGCTAGCGGGAGTCGATGAGCAGTTCTTC.

In this sample, this clonotype turned up a few times. The genes are TRBV28 and TRBJ2-4, with D unclear. Germline CDR1 is MDHEN and CDR2 is SYDVKM. The CDR3 loop spans 14 amino acids. V was clipped by 2 bases and J by 0 bases, with 5 bases between them. Here the CDR3 DNA reads TGTGCCAGCAGTTTACCTCTAGCCAAAAACATTCAGTACTTC. Amino acids: CASSLPLAKNIQYF. Full variable domain (outside the CDR3, taken from reference TRBV28 and TRBJ2-4): DVKVTQSSRYLVKRTGEKVFLECVQDMDHENMFWYRQDPGLGLRLIYFSYDVKMKEKGDIPEGYSVSREKKERFSLILESASTNQTSMYLCASSLPLAKNIQYFGAGTRLSVL.

This clonotype was observed at least ten times. The chain employs TRBV20-1 and TRBJ2-7, with 10 bases matching TRBD2. CDR3 length equals 15 residues. Germline V CDR1 and CDR2: DFQATT, SNEGSKA (reference sequence). The V gene end was trimmed by 3 bases and the J gene end by 3 bases; junction bases not matched to a gene: 8. This CDR3 reads CSASSVASGSYEQYF. The CDR3 region has the DNA TGCAGTGCTAGTTCCGTGGCTAGCGGGAGCTACGAGCAGTACTTC.

The table lists this clonotype with a few counts. The V call is TRBV6-1, the J call TRBJ1-2; 12 bases fit TRBD1. Looked up from germline, CDR1 is MNHNS and CDR2 is SASEGT. CDR3 length: 15 amino acids. V shed 2 bases, J shed 8 bases, and the junction held 6 bases outside the gene matches. The CDR3: CASSEQGQGAIGYTF. CDR3 bases: TGTGCCAGCAGTGAACAGGGACAGGGGGCGATAGGCTACACCTTC.

There are many counts of this clonotype. The chain links TRBV27 to TRBJ1-1, with D perhaps matching TRBD1 (6 bases). V lost 4 bases and J lost 0, with 12 bases in between. Germline V gene data show CDR1 as MNHEY and CDR2 as SMNVEV (reference sequence). The CDR3 loop spans 15 amino acids. The CDR3 coding sequence is TGTGCCAGCAGTTCCCGGGACACCATGAACACTGAAGCTTTCTTT. Its translation is CASSSRDTMNTEAFF.

V usage is TRBV28 and J usage is TRBJ1-1; the D gene is possibly TRBD1 (5 bases). Trimming removed 5 bases at V and 0 bases at J, with 22 bases between. The germline gives CDR1 MDHEN, CDR2 SYDVKM. The CDR3 runs 18 residues. CDR3 sequence: CASSGAPWGGLLNTEAFF. The CDR3 coding sequence is TGTGCCAGCAGTGGGGCCCCCTGGGGAGGATTGCTGAACACTGAAGCTTTCTTT.

This clonotype was observed many times. The chain is built from TRBV28 and TRBJ2-5; D is ambiguous. V was cut by 5 bases and J by 6 bases, with 7 bases left in between. Germline values: CDR1 MDHEN, CDR2 SYDVKM. This CDR3 has 11 amino acids. DNA of the CDR3: TGTGCCAGCAGTACGGTTCAGACCCAGTACTTC. It is translated as CASSTVQTQYF. The full variable domain, with the rest looked up from reference TRBV28 and TRBJ2-5, is DVKVTQSSRYLVKRTGEKVFLECVQDMDHENMFWYRQDPGLGLRLIYFSYDVKMKEKGDIPEGYSVSREKKERFSLILESASTNQTSMYLCASSTVQTQYFGPGTRLLVL.

This chain's CDR3 is CASSQPDRAKVAQYF. In DNA, the CDR3 is TGCGCCAGCAGCCAACCGGACAGGGCGAAGGTGGCGCAGTATTTT. The chain carries TRBV4-1 and TRBJ2-3, with TRBD1 matching over 8 bases. The CDR3 has 15 amino acids. CDR1 and CDR2 from the germline V gene are MGHRA and YSYEKL. Trimming cost V 2 bases and J 10 bases; bases outside gene matches: 11.

This clonotype occurred once. The chain employs TRBV4-1 and TRBJ2-7; 7 bases match TRBD1. The CDR3 runs to 15 residues. After removal of 8 bases from V and 2 bases from J, the junction contained 12 bases not matched to a gene. The germline CDR1 and CDR2 sequences are MGHRA and YSYEKL. The CDR3 bases are TGCGCCAGCGGTCGCGACAGGGAGAGTACCTACGAGCAGTACTTC. Protein: CASGRDRESTYEQYF.

In this sample, this clonotype turned up a few times. The CDR3 nucleotides are TGCGCCAGTGGGGAATCGGGGGCAGATACGCAGTATTTT. Its protein is CASGESGADTQYF. J is TRBJ2-3 and V is TRBV5-1, with D perhaps matching TRBD2 (6 bases). Trimming pared 8 bases from V and 4 bases from J, leaving 14 bases between. The CDR3 length is 13 residues. The V gene's germline CDR1 is SGHRS and CDR2 YFSETQ.

In its sample, this clonotype was seen a few times. V is TRBV4-1 and J is TRBJ1-5, with 7 bases fitting TRBD1. Germline values: CDR1 MGHRA, CDR2 YSYEKL. V was pared by 3 bases and J by 3 bases, with 5 bases of the junction left unmatched. The CDR3 is 15 amino acids. CDR3 amino acids: CASSHFGQVNQPQHF. The CDR3 DNA follows: TGCGCCAGCAGCCATTTCGGACAGGTCAATCAGCCCCAGCATTTT.

In the case of this clonotype: This could be a read error, since a much larger clone is one nucleotide away. This chain joins TRBV6-2 or TRBV6-3 and TRBJ2-1, with a possible D match to TRBD2 (5 bases). The end of the DNA is better explained by TRBJ2-7, so the J call may be wrong. There are 14 residues in the CDR3. Germline V CDR1 and CDR2: MNHEY, SVGEGT. CDR3 coding DNA: TGTGCCAGCAGTTACCGGAGGCTCTACAATGAGCAGTACTTC. It is translated as CASSYRRLYNEQYF.

The rearrangement uses TRBV18 and TRBJ1-4, with TRBD1 as a possible D gene (6 bases). Trimming pared 8 bases from V and 8 bases from J, leaving 12 bases between. The CDR3 totals 12 residues. CDR1 and CDR2 from the germline V gene are KGHSH and LQKENI. The CDR3 DNA reads as TGTGCCAGCGAAGGGGGAAGCGAAAAACTGTTTTTT. Residues: CASEGGSEKLFF. The full variable domain, completed using reference TRBV18 and TRBJ1-4, is NAGVMQNPRHLVRRRGQEARLRCSPMKGHSHVYWYRQLPEEGLKFMVYLQKENIIDESGMPKERFSAEFPKEGPSILRIQQVVRGDSAAYFCASEGGSEKLFFGSGTQLSVL.

This clonotype showed up just a few times. The CDR3 DNA reads TGCAGCGTCCCGGGAAGCTCCTACGAGCAGTACTTC. Encoded protein: CSVPGSSYEQYF. The V and J genes are TRBV29-1 and TRBJ2-7; tentative D call: TRBD2 (5 bases). The CDR3 contains 12 residues. Germline CDR1 is SQVTM and CDR2 is ANQGSEA. Trimming took 6 bases from V and 0 from J, leaving 9 bases between them.

A few counts support this clonotype. The rearrangement links TRBV10-3 to TRBJ1-5, with a weak D call TRBD1 (5 bases). The V end was cut by 4 bases, the J end by 2 bases, with 12 bases between. The CDR3 is made up of 15 amino acids. Germline V gene data show CDR1 as ENHRY and CDR2 as SYGVKD. CDR3 residues: CAISVGGSGNQPQHF. The DNA for the CDR3 is TGTGCCATCAGTGTGGGGGGATCCGGCAATCAGCCCCAGCATTTT.

The genes are TRBV20-1 and TRBJ2-1, with 7 positions matching TRBD2. The CDR3 has 14 residues. The germline V gene has CDR1 DFQATT and CDR2 SNEGSKA (reference sequence). The ends lost 3 bases at V and 6 bases at J; junction bases unmatched: 8. The CDR3 spells CSASSGGEGNEQFF. In DNA form, the CDR3 reads TGCAGTGCTAGTTCGGGGGGAGAGGGCAATGAGCAGTTCTTC.

The J gene is TRBJ2-6, the V gene TRBV2; no reliable D call. Germline loops: CDR1 SNHLY, CDR2 FYNNEI. The germline V and J ends were trimmed by 7 bases and 0 bases, with 16 bases remaining between them. The length of the CDR3 is 17 residues. The CDR3 spells CASIESGRYSGANVLTF. The CDR3 DNA is TGTGCCAGCATTGAGTCCGGACGGTACTCTGGGGCCAACGTCCTGACTTTC.

The chain links TRBV12-3 or TRBV12-4 to TRBJ1-2, with D maybe TRBD1 (6 bases). This CDR3 contains 14 residues. Deletions cut 6 bases from V and 3 bases from J, with 14 bases between. The CDR3 DNA follows: TGTGCCAGCAGGCGGGACAACGAGCACTATGGCTACACCTTC. Protein sequence: CASRRDNEHYGYTF.

This clonotype was counted only a few times. The genes are TRBV20-1 and TRBJ2-1, with no clear D. Deletions cut 6 bases from V and 5 bases from J, with 23 bases between. Germline-derived CDR1 and CDR2 are DFQATT and SNEGSKA (reference sequence). The CDR3 length is 16 residues. The CDR3 sequence: CSASPAGFMWDNEQFF. The CDR3 bases are TGCAGTGCCTCGCCGGCAGGTTTCATGTGGGACAATGAGCAGTTCTTC.

This clonotype occurred a few times. This chain joins TRBV29-1 and TRBJ2-1; tentative D call: TRBD1 (6 bases). V was clipped by 4 bases and J by 9 bases, with 22 bases between them. Per the germline V gene, CDR1 is SQVTM and CDR2 is ANQGSEA. This CDR3 spans 15 amino acids. The CDR3 reads CSVVRGSSSLGEQFF. For the CDR3, the DNA is TGCAGCGTTGTAAGGGGGAGCTCCTCCTTGGGTGAGCAGTTCTTC.

The chain combines TRBV29-1 with TRBJ1-1; 7 bases fit TRBD1. Germline V gene lookup returns CDR1 SQVTM and CDR2 ANQGSEA. V was pared by 5 bases and J by 5 bases, with 17 bases of the junction left unmatched. CDR3 size: 16 residues. CDR3 in DNA: TGCAGCGTTCAGGGGGGATCGGGGGGGGAAAGTACTGAAGCTTTCTTT. As protein: CSVQGGSGGESTEAFF.

This clonotype occurred many times. V and J are TRBV7-8 and TRBJ2-7; no clear D gene. This CDR3 has 14 amino acids. Trimming pared 4 bases from V and 0 bases from J, leaving 10 bases between. The germline V gene has CDR1 SGHVS and CDR2 FQNEAQ. The CDR3 nucleotides are TGTGCCAGCAGCTGGACCCAGAGCTCCTACGAGCAGTACTTC. Encoded protein: CASSWTQSSYEQYF.

This clonotype came up a few times. This chain joins TRBV29-1 and TRBJ1-5; D gene ambiguous. Germline V CDR1 and CDR2: SQVTM, ANQGSEA. The CDR3 length is 15 residues. V was shortened by 4 bases and J by 6 bases, with 19 bases between the two germline ends. CDR3 protein: CSVALGSNAVQPQHF. The CDR3 DNA follows: TGCAGCGTTGCTCTCGGTTCTAACGCGGTTCAGCCCCAGCATTTT.

This clonotype was found many times. The gene calls are TRBV2 and TRBJ2-7, with D possibly called TRBD1 or TRBD2 (5 bases each). Germline CDR1 and CDR2: SNHLY and FYNNEI. The germline V and J ends were trimmed by 10 bases and 1 base, with 17 bases remaining between them. This CDR3 contains 14 residues. The CDR3 DNA follows: TGTGCCACACGCCGGGACCGATTTTCCTACGAGCAGTACTTC. This codes for CATRRDRFSYEQYF. Variable domain in full (rest from reference TRBV2 and TRBJ2-7): EPEVTQTPSHQVTQMGQEVILRCVPISNHLYFYWYRQILGQKVEFLVSFYNNEISEKSEIFDDQFSVERPDGSNFTLKIRSTKLEDSAMYFCATRRDRFSYEQYFGPGTRLTVT.

This chain joins TRBV14 and TRBJ2-1; possible D gene TRBD2, 5 bases. Trimming shortened V by 2 bases and J by 6 bases, and 14 bases separated the two germline ends. CDR3 length equals 15 residues. Germline values: CDR1 SGHDN, CDR2 FVKESK. The CDR3 reads CASSQLSRGFNEQFF. CDR3 nucleotides: TGTGCCAGCAGCCAATTAAGTCGAGGGTTCAATGAGCAGTTCTTC.